This T cell receptor (beta chain) was captured in a study of T-cell memory formation after mild COVID-19 (dated by TCRdb to the early 2020s). About the investigation overall: TCR sequence clusters from the two donors were found to be largely donor specific. The cohort was made up of two young adult volunteers, one female and one male, who were previously healthy. T-cell clones expanding and contracting after mild COVID-19 in a couple of donors were tracked by longitudinal TCRalpha and TCRbeta repertoire sequencing.

The germline V gene gives CDR1 as SGHDT and CDR2 as YYEEEE. The cysteine opens and the phenylalanine closes a CDR3 of 14 amino acids. CDR3 DNA is the only sequence kept; it has 42 bases, read in frame from the first base. V was cut back by 4 bases and J by 3 bases, leaving a gap of 11 bases between them. The listed sequencing device is Illumina NovaSeq 6000. Using 5'RACE with constant-segment primers, TCRalpha and TCRbeta cDNA libraries were constructed, with sample barcodes and unique molecular identifiers added in the process. RNA was extracted from every sample with Trizol reagent. Libraries were amplified in two PCR steps, with a second sample barcode and Illumina TruSeq adapters added in the second step. Sequencing of the libraries was done on an Illumina NovaSeq, producing 2 x 150 bp paired-end reads. Per the source publication's procedure: Demultiplexing of reads and collapsing into UMI-guided consensus sequences were performed with migec v1.2.7. Using mixcr v2.1.11, UMI consensuses were aligned to TRA and TRB V and J templates and then assembled into clonotypes. A clonotype was counted as expanded or contracted only when both edgeR and NoisET called the clonotype significant, with the noise models trained on biological replicates. edgeR calls used a false discovery rate-adjusted p below 0.01 and a log2 fold-change threshold of 1. As an exploratory analysis of dynamics, PCA with hierarchical clustering was applied to max-normalized trajectories of the 1000 most abundant clonotypes. Separately sequenced CD4+ and CD8+ repertoires were used to assign a CD4 or CD8 phenotype to each responding clone. TCRdb redid the processing of the public reads, applying fastp at Q25 and MiXCR, and retained in-frame beta chains. Each CDR3 protein appears once, grouped with its most common genes and DNA. The V and J calls and clone size come from TCRdb's table, not from the authors' own analysis. This sample holds 300,000 to 350,000 distinct CDR3 sequences; approximately 15% were observed only once. The leading ten clones occupy around a fifth of the sample.

On this clonotype: Its binding antigen is unknown. No quality values exist for individual bases; no much larger clone is one base distant.

What the study reported, not specific to this receptor: Only a couple of mild cases were covered in the study, and larger cohorts including severe cases with pre-infection samples were considered necessary. From day 15 to 85, contracting clones showed balanced CD4/CD8 phenotypes, whereas a second wave of clones that expanded from day 15 to 37 leaned towards CD4+. Contracting CD4+ clones were found mainly in CM and EM memory subsets, while CD8+ clones were enriched in EMRA. SARS-CoV-2 specificity of the second-wave clones peaking on day 37 was not confirmed. Some responding clones were found in pre-infection memory, which suggests that pre-existing cross-reactive memory T cells took part in the SARS-CoV-2 response.

Ficoll-Paque density gradient centrifugation was used to isolate PBMCs. The material sequenced was PBMCs or a T cell subset sorted from them (not recorded which). The source of this sequence is a man younger than 30 who had mild COVID-19 (a few samples of this study predate the infection). The sample titles of this study are shuffled in the database, so cell type and time point are left out; the donor was told from shared clones. Here the chain combines TRBV5-6 and TRBJ1-3, with the D gene call left open. Read as DNA, the sequence is TGTGCCAGCAGCCTTAGTCCGGTTGGAAACACCATATATTTT. Its coded protein is CASSLSPVGNTIYF.